The present entry profiles one T cell receptor (beta chain) with its context. Its specificity is not known. The record originates from a study of cytomegalovirus exposure and HLA in healthy donors. Findings and limits, study-wide: Many donors shared some public TCRs, even though most TCR sequences were rare. The likely origin of a cluster of highly shared sequence variants was a sequencing artifact. TRBV6-2, TRBV6-3 and some other V segments were excluded as indistinguishable. Later analysis associated a missense DCLRE1C variant with TCR beta V- and J-gene trimming.

Primers for the PCR totalled 60 Vbeta and 13 Jbeta. Here immunoSEQ multiplex PCR was the method, and the copy in TCRdb shows in-frame clones only, minus some. The sample records about 92,000 clones, less than 70% being singletons. The CDR3 has 14 amino acids. Germline V lookup: CDR1 SGHVS, CDR2 FQNEAQ. Trimming took 4 bases from V and 3 from J; bases not matched to a gene: 4. The chain has TRBV7-8 and TRBJ2-7; 9 nucleotides line up with TRBD1. The source is a man aged 45-65 years in good health and CMV-seronegative. Sequenced sample: PBMCs. The CDR3 sequence: CASSSGTGNYEQYV. The CDR3 nucleotides are TGTGCCAGCAGCTCCGGGACAGGGAACTACGAGCAGTACGTC.